Below are 11 T cell receptor beta chains sequenced from a single sample in a study of T cells after yellow fever vaccination (dated by TCRdb to the late 2010s). Library preparation employed 5' RACE. The run used an Illumina HiSeq 2500. The raw public data were reprocessed by TCRdb itself: fastp quality trimming at Q25, MiXCR clonotype calling, in-frame beta chains only. Every distinct CDR3 protein forms one entry, paired with its most common genes and DNA. Within this sample are under 80,000 distinct CDR3 sequences, with 7.4% of them counted one time only. The ten top clones hold just over 35% of the sample. The sample's treatment or condition, from its label and the paper: live attenuated yellow fever vaccine strain. The sample here was CD8+ T cells sorted from PBMCs, taken 15 days after the yellow fever booster vaccination. These receptor sequences come from a man aged 30 to 45 who received the YFV17D yellow fever vaccine.

Turning to this clonotype: A clone one base away is much larger, so this may be a read error. The chain combines TRBV14 with TRBJ2-7; D is unclear. This CDR3 has 13 residues. Germline V gives CDR1 SGHDN, CDR2 FVKESK. The CDR3 region has the DNA TGTGCCAGCGGCCAGGCCACGAGCCACGAGCAGTACTTC. This translates into CASGQATSHEQYF. Filled out from reference TRBV14 and TRBJ2-7, the complete variable domain reads EAGVTQFPSHSVIEKGQTVTLRCDPISGHDNLYWYRRVMGKEIKFLLHFVKESKQDESGMPNNRFLAERTGGTYSTLKVQPAELEDSGVYFCASGQATSHEQYFGPGTRLTVT.

This clonotype came up many times. The rearrangement joins TRBV20-1 to TRBJ1-1, with 7 bases matching TRBD1. The V gene's germline CDR1 is DFQATT and CDR2 SNEGSKA (reference sequence). Germline trimming cut 3 bases from V and 3 bases from J; bases unmatched to any gene: 10. This CDR3 has 15 residues. The CDR3 nucleotides are TGCAGTGCTAGCCAGACAGGGTACGGGGACACTGAAGCTTTCTTT. Its translation: CSASQTGYGDTEAFF.

By share of the sample, this clonotype is medium-sized. The chain couples TRBV6-4 to TRBJ2-1; TRBD2 agrees at 12 bases. Germline trimming cut 3 bases from V and 6 bases from J; bases unmatched to any gene: 0. This CDR3 region has 14 residues. Germline V gene sequence: CDR1 MRHNA, CDR2 SNTAGT. CDR3 loop: CASSEGLAGNEQFF. CDR3 DNA: TGTGCCAGCAGTGAGGGACTAGCGGGCAATGAGCAGTTCTTC.

Ten or more counts support this clonotype. The genes are TRBV9 and TRBJ2-7; 14 nucleotides agree with TRBD2. Germline V gene data show CDR1 as SGDLS and CDR2 as YYNGEE. The CDR3 runs to 15 residues. J lost 6 bases, V lost 4 bases, and 6 bases had no gene match. CDR3 in DNA: TGTGCCAGCAGCTACGGGACTAGCGGGAGCGGCGAGCAGTACTTC. Translating gives CASSYGTSGSGEQYF.

This clonotype was found many times. Germline is not matched at one junction end, which may reflect a read error. The chain carries TRBV7-7 and TRBJ2-5; D might be TRBD2 (5 bases). The CDR3 loop spans 15 amino acids. CDR1 and CDR2 from the germline V gene are SSHAT and FNYEAQ (reference sequence). As DNA, the CDR3 is TGTGCTAGCAGCTTAGCCGGACGGGAACAAGAGACCCAGTACTTC. This gives the protein CASSLAGREQETQYF.

This clonotype was seen at least ten times. J is TRBJ1-1 and V is TRBV7-9; D not certain. Germline CDR1 SEHNR, CDR2 FQNEAQ (reference sequence). V lost 1 base, J lost 0 bases, and 6 bases lay in between. The CDR3 has 14 amino acids. CDR3 nucleotide sequence: TGTGCCAGCAGCTTAGTTGCCTTGAACACTGAAGCTTTCTTT. The encoded protein is CASSLVALNTEAFF.

This clonotype was detected many times. The V call is TRBV7-8, the J call TRBJ2-7; 9 bases are shared with TRBD1. The CDR3 is made up of 17 amino acids. V was clipped by 0 bases and J by 2 bases; unmatched bases: 8. Germline CDR1 SGHVS, CDR2 FQNEAQ. The CDR3 here is CASSLAEGQGLPYEQYF. For the CDR3, the DNA is TGTGCCAGCAGCTTAGCAGAGGGACAGGGTCTCCCCTACGAGCAGTACTTC.

This clonotype was found many times. V gene TRBV20-1 combines with J gene TRBJ2-7; D is possibly TRBD2 (5 bases). Germline V gene lookup returns CDR1 DFQATT and CDR2 SNEGSKA (reference sequence). V lost 5 bases and J lost 1, with 18 bases in between. The CDR3 is made up of 15 amino acids. In DNA, the CDR3 is TGCAGTGCTGACGCCATGGCTAGCTCGTCCTACGAGCAGTACTTC. Residues: CSADAMASSSYEQYF.

This clonotype was detected many times. This sequence joins TRBV15 and TRBJ2-1; no firm D call. Trimming took off 6 bases at V and 0 bases at J, with 12 bases between the two ends. CDR1 is LNHNV, CDR2 YYDKDF, per germline (reference sequence). This CDR3 has 15 residues. CDR3 coding DNA: TGTGCCACCAGAGGTCTTGCGAGCTCCTACAATGAGCAGTTCTTC. The encoded protein is CATRGLASSYNEQFF.

The chain has TRBV7-2 and TRBJ2-7; TRBD2 aligns across 11 bases. Germline assignment: CDR1 SGHTA and CDR2 FQGNSA. CDR3 length: 14 amino acids. V trimming: 5 bases; J trimming: 2 bases; junction bases outside the gene matches: 2. The CDR3 sequence: CASSPTSGTYEQYF. CDR3 DNA: TGTGCCAGCAGCCCGACTAGCGGGACCTACGAGCAGTACTTC.

In its sample, this clonotype was seen many times. This CDR3 is CASSPFGRVSADTQYF. The DNA for the CDR3 is TGTGCCAGCAGTCCCTTTGGGAGGGTCAGCGCAGATACGCAGTATTTT. The V and J genes are TRBV27 and TRBJ2-3, with 7 bases fitting TRBD2. V shed 5 bases and J 4 bases; nucleotides not matched to a gene: 12. This CDR3 is built from 16 residues. Germline values: CDR1 MNHEY, CDR2 SMNVEV (reference sequence).